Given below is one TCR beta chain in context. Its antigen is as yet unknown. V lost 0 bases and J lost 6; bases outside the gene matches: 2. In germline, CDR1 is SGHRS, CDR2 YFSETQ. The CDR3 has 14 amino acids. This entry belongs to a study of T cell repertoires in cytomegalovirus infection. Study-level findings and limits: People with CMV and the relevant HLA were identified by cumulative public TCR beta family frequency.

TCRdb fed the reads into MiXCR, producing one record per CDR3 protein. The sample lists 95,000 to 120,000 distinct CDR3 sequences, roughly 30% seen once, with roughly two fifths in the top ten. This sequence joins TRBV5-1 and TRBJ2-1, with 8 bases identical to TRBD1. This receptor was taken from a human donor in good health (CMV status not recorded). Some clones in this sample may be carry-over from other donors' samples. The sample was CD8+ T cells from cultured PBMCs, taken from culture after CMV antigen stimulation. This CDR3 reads CASSLARGLNEQFF. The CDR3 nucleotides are TGCGCCAGCAGCTTGGCCAGGGGGCTCAATGAGCAGTTCTTC.